The T cell receptor beta chain under discussion was sequenced for a study of blood T cell repertoires in COVID-19. The table came from immunoSEQ multiplex PCR; TCRdb's copy has only in-frame clones and leaves some out. This sample carries around 94,000 clones, 65% to 85% of them seen once, and the ten largest clones take 6.3%. This CDR3 has 15 residues. The germline V gene has CDR1 SEHNR and CDR2 FQNEAQ (reference sequence). The V end was cut by 4 bases, the J end by 1 base, with 13 bases between. Sequenced: peripheral blood. The receptor's source is a man aged 55 to 70 with acute or convalescent COVID-19. The V call is TRBV7-9, the J call TRBJ1-1; D may be TRBD1 (6 bases). CDR3 in DNA: TGTGCCAGCAGCTACCAGGGGATGCGGAACACTGAAGCTTTCTTT. Protein product: CASSYQGMRNTEAFF.